This T cell receptor beta chain was captured by sequencing in a study of CD8 T cells in ankylosing spondylitis. V was pared by 4 bases and J by 6 bases, with 13 bases between. This CDR3 spans 13 amino acids. Germline values: CDR1 LGHDT, CDR2 YNNKEL (reference sequence). This clonotype has just a few counts. Its antigen remains unidentified. Overall study results and limits: Significantly higher representation of disease-linked clones was reported for matched ankylosing spondylitis synovial fluid. Earlier reports found some motif variants in synovial fluid and blood in reactive arthritis. One TCR beta motif, made up of several highly homologous variants, appeared characteristic of ankylosing spondylitis blood.

TCR beta libraries were made by quantitative 5'-RACE with molecular barcodes. TCRdb re-analysed the 5' RACE reads in MiXCR, keeping a single row per CDR3 protein. The table has fewer than 400,000 distinct CDR3 sequences, roughly 14% seen once. The sequence derives from a male donor with ankylosing spondylitis or in good health (not recorded which). The chain recombines TRBV3-1 with TRBJ2-7, with D unclear. Sample: blood, either unsorted or a sorted T cell fraction (not recorded which). The CDR3 sequence is CASSLAEGGEQYF. The CDR3 region has the DNA TGTGCCAGCAGCCTGGCAGAAGGCGGCGAGCAGTACTTC.